One sample yielded the 15 T cell receptor beta chains listed below, sequenced in a study of tumor-infiltrating lymphocytes in primary liver carcinoma. Without any cell sorting, roughly 20-32 mg of bulk tissue yielded co-extracted RNA and DNA. The authors made TCR beta cDNA from around 500 ng total RNA with a constant-region primer. TCR beta libraries came from three nested multiplex PCR rounds using slightly modified ARM-PCR. Primers for the first two PCR rounds were TRBV1-TRBV30 forward primers and a C-beta reverse primer (about 11 cycles per round). TCRdb itself ran the multiplex PCR reads through MiXCR, one entry per CDR3 protein. The table shows about 120,000 distinct CDR3 sequences, with around 62% occurring only once. The sequenced sample was liver tumor tissue from sampling region 1. Subset specified: tumor region T1, superior pole. Receptors were obtained from a woman aged 55-69 years with primary liver carcinoma and hepatitis B virus infection.

This clonotype was recorded at least ten times. The CDR3 protein is CASSSTANTGELFF. CDR3 bases: TGTGCCAGCAGCTCGACAGCGAACACCGGGGAGCTGTTTTTT. The chain has TRBV7-8 and TRBJ2-2, with D maybe TRBD1 (5 bases). Between the trimmed V and J ends, which lost 4 bases and 0 bases, there was a span of 6 bases. CDR1 and CDR2 (germline): SGHVS, FQNEAQ. CDR3 length equals 14 residues.

Regarding this clonotype: A much larger clonotype is one base distant, so this may be a read error. This chain joins TRBV7-9 and TRBJ2-5, with D tentatively TRBD2 (5 bases). This CDR3 spans 13 amino acids. In germline, CDR1 is SEHNR, CDR2 FQNEAQ (reference sequence). This CDR3 reads CASREEDQETRYF. Here the CDR3 DNA reads TGTGCCAGCAGGGAGGAGGACCAAGAGACCCGGTACTTC.

This clonotype occurred once. This may stem from a read error, because a much larger clone lies one nucleotide away. The rearrangement joins TRBV12-3 or TRBV12-4 to TRBJ2-1, with TRBD2 identical over 8 bases. J gave up 5 bases and V 6 bases, and 12 bases lay outside the gene matches. This CDR3 has 16 residues. CDR3 DNA sequence: TGTGCCAGCAGCGCCTCCTCGCGGGAGGTCAACAATGAGCAGTTCTTC. This gives the protein CASSASSREVNNEQFF.

There are many counts of this clonotype. The chain carries TRBV6-6 and TRBJ2-2; 7 nucleotides line up with TRBD2. The CDR3 extends over 14 amino acids. The germline V gene has CDR1 MNHNY and CDR2 SVGAGI (reference sequence). The V segment lost 5 bases and the J segment 4 bases; nucleotides outside the gene matches: 4. CDR3 protein: CASSSGISTGELFF. Written as DNA, the CDR3 is TGTGCCAGCAGTAGCGGGATTAGCACCGGGGAGCTGTTTTTT.

For this clonotype: Germline and junction disagree at one end, which may indicate a read error. This sequence joins TRBV11-1 and TRBJ2-7; tentatively, D is TRBD1 or TRBD2 (7 bases each). CDR3 length: 15 residues. CDR1 SGHAT and CDR2 FQDESV come from the germline V gene (reference sequence). This CDR3 reads CATSSFQGGVYEQYF. The DNA of the CDR3 is TGTGCCACCAGCTCATTTCAGGGGGGGGTCTACGAGCAGTACTTC. The complete variable domain, with remaining parts taken from reference TRBV11-1 and TRBJ2-7, reads EAEVAQSPRYKITEKSQAVAFWCDPISGHATLYWYRQILGQGPELLVQFQDESVVDDSQLPKDRFSAERLKGVDSTLKIQPAELGDSAMYLCATSSFQGGVYEQYFGPGTRLTVT.

This clonotype was counted only a few times. A much bigger clone sits one base away, suggesting this may be a read error. The chain recombines TRBV29-1 with TRBJ1-2; TRBD1 aligns across 10 bases. V shed 3 bases and J 3 bases; nucleotides not matched to a gene: 4. Germline CDR1 is SQVTM and CDR2 is ANQGSEA. The CDR3 runs to 14 residues. CDR3 sequence: CSVEGQGTDYGYTF. In DNA form, the CDR3 reads TGCAGCGTTGAGGGACAGGGGACAGACTATGGCTACACCTTC.

Of note for this clonotype: Possible read error: a much larger clone is one base away. V gene TRBV6-2 or TRBV6-3 combines with J gene TRBJ1-1; D might be TRBD1 (5 bases). The CDR3 totals 14 residues. CDR1 is MNHEY and CDR2 is SVGEGT in the germline V gene. Trimming removed 8 bases from V and 0 bases from J, with 13 bases in between. The CDR3 loop is CASLQDFMNTEAFF. In nucleotides, the CDR3 is TGTGCCAGCTTACAGGATTTTATGAACACTGAAGCTTTCTTT.

In the case of this clonotype: One end of the junction varies from germline; a read error may be responsible. This chain connects TRBV12-5 to TRBJ2-1, with D possibly being TRBD2 (6 bases). Germline lookup yields CDR1 LGHNT and CDR2 FRNRAP. The CDR3 spans 13 residues. CDR3 nucleotides: TGTCCTAGTGGCCGAGGGACTTTCAATAAGCAGTTCTTC. Protein product: CPSGRGTFNKQFF. The whole variable domain, remainder taken from reference TRBV12-5 and TRBJ2-1, is DARVTQTPRHKVTEMGQEVTMRCQPILGHNTVFWYRQTMMQGLELLAYFRNRAPLDDSGMPKDRFSAEMPDATLATLKIQPSEPRDSAVYFCPSGRGTFNKQFFGPGTRLTVL.

A remark on this clonotype: This may come from a read error, since a much larger clone is one base off. The chain couples TRBV29-1 to TRBJ2-7, with TRBD2 as a possible D gene (6 bases). Trimming left V 6 bases short and J 6 bases short, with 24 bases between. The germline gives CDR1 SQVTM, CDR2 ANQGSEA. This CDR3 is built from 15 residues. CDR3 in DNA: TGCAGCGTCGCTTCCAACCTCGGGCCGCGGGGCGAGCAGTACTTC. Translation: CSVASNLGPRGEQYF.

Details on this clonotype: At one end the junction does not follow the germline gene, possibly because of a read error. The chain carries TRBV28 and TRBJ2-1, with TRBD2 matching over 10 bases. Germline lookup yields CDR1 MDHEN and CDR2 SYDVKM. This CDR3 spans 16 amino acids. In DNA form, the CDR3 reads TGTACCAGCAGTTTTCGGGTAGCGGGAGGATACAATGAGCAGTTCTTC. Protein: CTSSFRVAGGYNEQFF.

This clonotype has a single count. This may be a read error, as it is one base from a much larger clone. The rearrangement joins TRBV12-3 or TRBV12-4 to TRBJ1-5; D is uncertain. The CDR3 consists of 13 residues. V was cut by 5 bases and J by 6 bases, with 11 bases left in between. The CDR3 region has the DNA TGTGCCAGCAGTGTCAGCCTCAGTCAGCCCCAGCATTTT. Protein sequence: CASSVSLSQPQHF.

Note on this clonotype: This clone may be a read error of a much larger clone one base away. The chain couples TRBV5-6 to TRBJ2-7; D is perhaps TRBD1 (5 bases). V lost 4 bases and J 2 bases, leaving 19 bases between the germline ends. CDR3 length equals 16 residues. Germline values: CDR1 SGHDT, CDR2 YYEEEE. In DNA form, the CDR3 reads TGTGCCAGCAGCCCTAACTTGGGGCTCAGCCCCTACGAGCAGTACTTC. Translated: CASSPNLGLSPYEQYF.

As for this clonotype: A much bigger clone sits one base away, suggesting this may be a read error. V is TRBV5-5 and J is TRBJ1-1, with 7 bases that match TRBD1. Trimming cost V 2 bases and J 3 bases; bases outside gene matches: 7. Looked up from germline, CDR1 is SGHKS and CDR2 is YYEKEE (reference sequence). The CDR3 is 15 residues long. The CDR3 region has the DNA TGTGCCAGCAGCTTTGGACCCAGGGGGGACACTGAAGCTTTCTTT. It codes for CASSFGPRGDTEAFF.

The chain joins TRBV2 to TRBJ2-3, with 8 bases matching TRBD2. J lost 0 bases, V lost 5 bases, and 4 bases had no gene match. This CDR3 comprises 15 residues. Germline V CDR1 and CDR2: SNHLY, FYNNEI. As DNA, the CDR3 is TGTGCCAGCAGTATGACGGGAGGGAGCACAGATACGCAGTATTTT. Translated, it gives CASSMTGGSTDTQYF.

This clonotype was seen many times. The chain is built from TRBV6-5 and TRBJ1-4; 9 positions match TRBD1. The CDR3 consists of 15 residues. The germline V gene has CDR1 MNHEY and CDR2 SVGAGI. With 3 bases clipped from V and 7 bases from J, the junction kept 6 bases outside the gene matches. The CDR3: CASSYTGGSGEKLFF. The DNA for the CDR3 is TGTGCCAGCAGTTATACAGGGGGCTCGGGTGAAAAACTGTTTTTT.